These T cell receptor beta chains were read from a single sample in a study of CXCR3-negative and CXCR3-positive naive CD8 T cells. Reanalyzing the 5' RACE reads, TCRdb keeps one entry per CDR3 protein, without DNA. The sample features 40,000 to 45,000 distinct CDR3 sequences, with under 2% in its top ten. Input material: naive CXCR3- CD8+ T cells from blood. Source of these receptors: a human donor in good health. Some clones in this sample may be carry-over from other donors' samples. The CDR3 runs from the conserved cysteine through the conserved F or W.

TRBJ2-2 | TRBV5-4 | 14 | CASSHFQPTGELFF
TRBJ2-1 | TRBV28 | 12 | CASNVQGTEQFF
TRBJ2-1 | TRBV29-1 | 13 | CSVDGGSWGEQFF
TRBJ2-1 | TRBV5-1 | 12 | CASSSAGNEQFF
TRBJ2-1 | TRBV10-3 | 20 | CAISDQLAGAVKSSYNEQFF
TRBJ2-2 | TRBV28 | 12 | CASSQVTGELFF
TRBJ1-1 | TRBV7-6 | 14 | CASSTGGLNTEAFF
TRBJ2-1 | TRBV7-3 | 16 | CASSLDSGSSYNEQFF
TRBJ2-5 | TRBV28 | 13 | CASSLRGGETQYF
TRBJ2-3 | TRBV7-8 | 15 | CASSFSRSSTDTQYF
TRBJ2-7 | TRBV4-3 | 13 | CASSQLREYEQYF
TRBJ2-7 | TRBV10-3 | 14 | CAISGGISSYEQYF
TRBJ1-2 | TRBV27 | 14 | CASTPQGEDYGYTF
TRBJ2-1 | TRBV3-1 | 16 | CASSQDLQGPFGEQFF
TRBJ2-1 | TRBV12-3/TRBV12-4 | 15 | CASRTAGQGDRGQYF
TRBJ2-7 | TRBV4-3 | 15 | CASSPSGTGDYEQYF
TRBJ1-1 | TRBV6-2/TRBV6-3 | 11 | CASSSGAEAFF
TRBJ2-7 | TRBV7-9 | 17 | CASSFGDYRDSFYEQYF
TRBJ2-1 | TRBV5-5 | 13 | CASSFRPQNEQFF
TRBJ2-7 | TRBV12-3/TRBV12-4 | 13 | CASRPDRSYEQYF
TRBJ2-1 | TRBV10-2 | 14 | CASSEGLASNEQFF